The next 30 T cell receptor beta chains were all read from a single sample in a study of shared clonotypes between healthy human individuals. The assay was immunoSEQ multiplex PCR, and TCRdb's table has in-frame clones only and misses some. This table has some 600,000 clones, about 96% appearing once. Positively selected for CCR7, the CD45RO-negative cells used as naive CD8 cells excluded terminally differentiated effector memory CD45RA+ cells. The sequencing input was naive CD8+ T cells sorted from blood. These receptors were obtained from a woman in her 30s in good health.

This clone was observed a single time. The CDR3 bases are TGCAGCGTTTTAAGTTCAGCGGGGACGGCCTCTTCTGGGGCCAACGTCCTGACTTTC. It is translated as CSVLSSAGTASSGANVLTF. The rearrangement uses TRBV29-1 and TRBJ2-6, with 7 bases lining up with TRBD2. CDR1 is SQVTM, CDR2 ANQGSEA, per germline. This CDR3 has 19 residues. V shed 5 bases and J 1 base; nucleotides not matched to a gene: 17.

The V call is TRBV6-6, the J call TRBJ1-2; D is unresolved. Trimming stripped 0 bases from V and 3 bases from J, with 8 bases between. This CDR3 has 14 amino acids. Germline values: CDR1 MNHNY, CDR2 SVGAGI (reference sequence). CDR3 region: CASSYSGEDYGYTF. CDR3 bases: TGTGCCAGCAGTTACTCCGGGGAGGACTATGGCTACACCTTC.

This clone was picked up one time. The J gene is TRBJ1-4, the V gene TRBV11-2; 8 bases fit TRBD1. In germline, CDR1 is SGHAT, CDR2 FQNNGV. This CDR3 spans 18 amino acids. The ends lost 4 bases at V and 8 bases at J; junction bases unmatched: 18. CDR3 sequence reads: CASSYYRGLEAEEEKLFF. For the CDR3, the DNA is TGTGCCAGCAGCTACTACAGGGGGTTGGAGGCTGAGGAGGAAAAACTGTTTTTT.

In its sample, this clone was seen once. CDR3 sequence: CASLLAGAYEQYF. The DNA for the CDR3 is TGTGCCAGCCTACTAGCGGGAGCCTACGAGCAGTACTTC. This chain uses TRBV11-2 with TRBJ2-7; 11 bases match TRBD2. The V gene's germline CDR1 is SGHAT and CDR2 FQNNGV. V gave up 8 bases and J gave up 2 bases; unmatched junction bases: 2. The CDR3 runs to 13 residues. The full variable domain, with the rest looked up from reference TRBV11-2 and TRBJ2-7, is EAGVAQSPRYKIIEKRQSVAFWCNPISGHATLYWYQQILGQGPKLLIQFQNNGVVDDSQLPKDRFSAERLKGVDSTLKIQPAKLEDSAVYLCASLLAGAYEQYFGPGTRLTVT.

The V gene is TRBV15, the J gene TRBJ2-2, with D perhaps matching TRBD1 (6 bases). Germline V CDR1 and CDR2: LNHNV, YYDKDF (reference sequence). The CDR3 runs to 14 residues. Between the trimmed V and J ends, which lost 9 bases and 2 bases, there was a span of 13 bases. The CDR3 coding sequence is TGTGCCACAACCCAGGGGCCTAACACCGGGGAGCTGTTTTTT. Translating it yields CATTQGPNTGELFF.

V usage is TRBV19 and J usage is TRBJ2-1; 12 bases agree with TRBD2. CDR3 length equals 15 residues. Looked up from germline, CDR1 is LNHDA and CDR2 is SQIVND (reference sequence). With 5 bases clipped from V and 9 bases from J, the junction kept 8 bases outside the gene matches. The CDR3 nucleotides read TGTGCCAGTAGTTGGCTAGCGGGAGGGCCCGTTGAGCAGTTCTTC. Residues: CASSWLAGGPVEQFF.

The chain is built from TRBV4-1 and TRBJ2-7; D may correspond to TRBD1 or TRBD2 (6 bases each). The CDR3 extends over 15 amino acids. V was trimmed by 0 bases and J by 2 bases, leaving 11 bases between them. CDR1 and CDR2 from the germline V gene are MGHRA and YSYEKL. The DNA of the CDR3 is TGCGCCAGCAGCCAAGATAGGGGGAGGCCCTACGAGCAGTACTTC. As protein: CASSQDRGRPYEQYF.

This chain uses TRBV5-1 with TRBJ1-3, with 7 bases aligning to TRBD1. The CDR3 totals 17 residues. Germline loops: CDR1 SGHRS, CDR2 YFSETQ. V shed 0 bases, J shed 2 bases, and the junction held 8 bases outside the gene matches. The CDR3 here is CASSLESRGVAGNTIYF. Here the CDR3 DNA reads TGCGCCAGCAGCTTGGAGTCCAGGGGGGTTGCTGGAAACACCATATATTTT.

The chain is built from TRBV11-2 and TRBJ2-7; no reliable D call. The CDR3 contains 11 residues. V was pared by 8 bases and J by 0 bases, with 5 bases between. Looked up from germline, CDR1 is SGHAT and CDR2 is FQNNGV. The CDR3 nucleotides are TGTGCCAGCTACGACTCCTACGAGCAGTACTTC. Residues: CASYDSYEQYF.

This chain joins TRBV7-8 and TRBJ2-7; D is unresolved. CDR1 is SGHVS and CDR2 is FQNEAQ in the germline V gene. This CDR3 spans 13 amino acids. The V gene lost 1 base and the J gene lost 2 bases, with 6 bases spanning the gap. CDR3 nucleotides: TGTGCCAGCAGCTTAGGGGAAACCTACGAGCAGTACTTC. This gives the protein CASSLGETYEQYF.

This clone was observed a few times. The chain couples TRBV2 to TRBJ1-5; D uncertain. This CDR3 contains 15 residues. Germline V CDR1 and CDR2: SNHLY, FYNNEI. V lost 5 bases, J lost 2 bases, and 13 bases lay in between. CDR3 protein: CASSTTGSGNQPQHF. The CDR3 DNA follows: TGTGCCAGCAGTACCACGGGATCGGGCAATCAGCCCCAGCATTTT.

The CDR3 loop reads CSAYGSPQGVGANVLTF. The CDR3 DNA is TGCAGCGCTTACGGGTCGCCTCAGGGGGTGGGGGCCAACGTCCTGACTTTC. The genes are TRBV29-1 and TRBJ2-6; 7 bases fit TRBD1. The CDR3 loop spans 17 amino acids. The germline V gene encodes CDR1 SQVTM and CDR2 ANQGSEA. Germline trimming cut 7 bases from V and 4 bases from J; bases unmatched to any gene: 16.

The chain carries TRBV2 and TRBJ1-1, with D uncertain. Germline-derived CDR1 and CDR2 are SNHLY and FYNNEI. CDR3 length: 14 residues. V was pared by 6 bases and J by 0 bases, with 11 bases between. The CDR3 protein is CASRMTPMNTEAFF. CDR3 bases: TGTGCCAGCAGGATGACACCTATGAACACTGAAGCTTTCTTT.

This chain uses TRBV11-2 with TRBJ2-1; D may be TRBD2 (6 bases). V was shortened by 6 bases and J by 3 bases, with 15 bases between the two germline ends. Germline-derived CDR1 and CDR2 are SGHAT and FQNNGV. This CDR3 is 15 amino acids long. The CDR3 DNA follows: TGTGCCAGCAGTCCGACGGGAGCACTCTACAATGAGCAGTTCTTC. Translating gives CASSPTGALYNEQFF.

The chain has TRBV6-5 and TRBJ2-2; 10 nucleotides line up with TRBD1. CDR3 length: 16 residues. In germline, CDR1 is MNHEY, CDR2 SVGAGI. V was pared by 4 bases and J by 6 bases, with 8 bases of the junction left unmatched. CDR3 coding DNA: TGTGCCAGCAGTTTGCAAGGGACAGGGGTTTCCGGGGAGCTGTTTTTT. It is translated as CASSLQGTGVSGELFF.

In regard to this clone: The junction departs from germline at one end; a sequencing error may be responsible. The sample has other DNA sequences that encode this CDR3 too. The chain is built from TRBV7-8 and TRBJ2-5, with D perhaps matching TRBD2 (6 bases). The length of the CDR3 is 16 residues. CDR1 and CDR2 from the germline V gene are SGHVS and FQNEAQ. For the CDR3, the DNA is TGTGCCAGCAGCTTACGGGGCGGGGAACCCCAAGAGACACAGTACTTC. Protein sequence: CASSLRGGEPQETQYF.

J is TRBJ1-4 and V is TRBV10-2; D gene unclear. Per germline, CDR1 WSHSY and CDR2 SAAADI. The CDR3 covers 17 residues. V was clipped by 3 bases and J by 0 bases, with 14 bases between them. For the CDR3, the DNA is TGCGCCAGCAGTGATGGGCTCGGCTTCGCAACTAATGAAAAACTGTTTTTT. Translated, it gives CASSDGLGFATNEKLFF.

V and J are TRBV6-1 and TRBJ2-7; D unclear. Trimming left V 7 bases short and J 4 bases short, with 11 bases between. This CDR3 has 12 amino acids. Germline CDR1 is MNHNS and CDR2 is SASEGT. The DNA for the CDR3 is TGTGCCAGCAAAGAAGCTGGGTACGAGCAGTACTTC. Its protein is CASKEAGYEQYF.

The chain carries TRBV28 and TRBJ2-1; D gene ambiguous. Germline lookup yields CDR1 MDHEN and CDR2 SYDVKM. Trimming left V 3 bases short and J 5 bases short, with 14 bases between. CDR3 length: 15 amino acids. The CDR3 region has the DNA TGTGCCAGCAGTTTGGTGGGTAGCCGCGACAATGAGCAGTTCTTC. Protein sequence: CASSLVGSRDNEQFF.

The CDR3 sequence: CASSILGAQETQYF. CDR3 DNA sequence: TGTGCCAGCAGTATCCTCGGGGCCCAAGAGACCCAGTACTTC. The gene calls are TRBV27 and TRBJ2-5; perhaps D is TRBD1 or TRBD2 (5 bases each). CDR3 length: 14 residues. V lost 5 bases and J 1 base, leaving 11 bases between the germline ends. CDR1 is MNHEY, CDR2 SMNVEV, per germline (reference sequence).

The chain carries TRBV11-2 and TRBJ1-2; 8 nucleotides match TRBD1. The CDR3 is 15 residues long. Trimming cost V 5 bases and J 2 bases; bases outside gene matches: 7. The germline CDR1 and CDR2 sequences are SGHAT and FQNNGV. The CDR3 reads CASSDRTGSNYGYTF. DNA of the CDR3: TGTGCCAGCAGCGATAGGACAGGGAGCAACTATGGCTACACCTTC.

This chain joins TRBV2 and TRBJ2-7, with 13 bases identical to TRBD2. The CDR3 contains 15 residues. V shed 6 bases and J 3 bases; nucleotides not matched to a gene: 5. Germline CDR1 SNHLY, CDR2 FYNNEI. CDR3 nucleotides: TGTGCCAGCAGCGAGACTAGCGGGAGGATCTACGAGCAGTACTTC. It specifies CASSETSGRIYEQYF.

This chain joins TRBV5-6 and TRBJ2-1; D gene unclear. This CDR3 has 14 residues. Germline V gives CDR1 SGHDT, CDR2 YYEEEE. V was pared by 1 base and J by 8 bases, with 13 bases between. The CDR3 nucleotides are TGTGCCAGCAGCTTGCGTTCCGGCGAGCATGAGCAGTTCTTC. Translated, it gives CASSLRSGEHEQFF.

This clone has a handful of counts. The rearrangement uses TRBV20-1 and TRBJ2-7, with D possibly being TRBD1 or TRBD2 (5 bases each). The CDR3 is 11 residues long. Trimming removed 3 bases from V and 6 bases from J, with 9 bases in between. CDR1 is DFQATT and CDR2 is SNEGSKA in the germline V gene (reference sequence). CDR3 region: CSARHGGEQYF. For the CDR3, the DNA is TGCAGTGCTAGGCATGGGGGCGAGCAGTACTTC.

The chain links TRBV27 to TRBJ1-1; 9 bases fit TRBD1. The junction had 7 bases not matched to a gene; V was cut back by 0 bases and J by 5 bases. CDR1 is MNHEY, CDR2 SMNVEV, per germline (reference sequence). CDR3 size: 16 residues. CDR3 loop: CASSLSPGTGKTEAFF. The CDR3 DNA is TGTGCCAGCAGTTTATCCCCCGGGACAGGGAAGACTGAAGCTTTCTTT.

The gene calls are TRBV9 and TRBJ2-7; D call uncertain. The CDR3 has 13 residues. Germline values: CDR1 SGDLS, CDR2 YYNGEE. V was shortened by 0 bases and J by 1 base, with 5 bases between the two germline ends. The CDR3 bases are TGTGCCAGCAGCGTAGCTGAATCCTACGAGCAGTACTTC. This sequence encodes CASSVAESYEQYF.

The J gene is TRBJ1-1, the V gene TRBV28; D possibly corresponds to TRBD1 (5 bases). The CDR3 sequence is 14 residues long. Germline CDR1 MDHEN, CDR2 SYDVKM. With 1 base removed from V and 4 bases from J, the gap between germline ends came to 10 bases. DNA for the CDR3: TGTGCCAGCAGTTTATTCAGGGTGGGCACTGAAGCTTTCTTT. It encodes CASSLFRVGTEAFF.

The chain links TRBV6-6 to TRBJ2-3; D call uncertain. The V end was cut by 1 base, the J end by 1 base, with 3 bases between. CDR1 and CDR2 (germline): MNHNY, SVGAGI (reference sequence). This CDR3 region has 13 residues. CDR3 loop: CASSYFRTDTQYF. The CDR3 bases are TGTGCCAGCAGTTACTTCCGCACAGATACGCAGTATTTT.

About this clone: In the same sample, other DNA sequences code for this CDR3. The chain has TRBV27 and TRBJ2-7; 9 bases agree with TRBD2. Losses at the gene ends were 2 bases for V and 4 bases for J; bases not matched to a gene: 0. The CDR3 is 13 amino acids. The germline V gene has CDR1 MNHEY and CDR2 SMNVEV (reference sequence). CDR3 DNA: TGTGCCAGCAGTTTAACTAGCGGGTACGAGCAGTACTTC. This gives the protein CASSLTSGYEQYF.

This rearrangement joins TRBV30 to TRBJ2-3; D might be TRBD2 (5 bases). CDR1 GTSNPN and CDR2 SVGIG come from the germline V gene (reference sequence). The CDR3 loop spans 13 amino acids. V gave up 4 bases and J gave up 4 bases, with 12 bases separating them. CDR3 loop: CAWTEGSADTQYF. In DNA form, the CDR3 reads TGTGCCTGGACTGAGGGATCCGCAGATACGCAGTATTTT.